This T cell receptor (beta chain) stems from a study of blood T cells in healthy people across ages. The CDR3 runs to 14 residues. The germline V gene has CDR1 SGHTA and CDR2 FQGNSA. Deletions cut 1 base from V and 5 bases from J, with 11 bases between. For every donor, a draw yielded approximately 9.8 milliliters of peripheral blood. A word on this clonotype: Its antigen is currently unknown.

Then a second PCR, running about 6 to 12 cycles, was carried out with a sample-barcoded 5' primer and a J-beta primer mix. Via MiXCR, TCRdb re-called the 5' RACE reads, giving one row per CDR3 protein. This sample carries fewer than 2 million distinct CDR3 sequences, around 42% of them seen once, and the ten largest clones take roughly 23%. Overall study results and limits: Both higher diversity and more naive CD4+ cells marked long-lived donors when set against aged donors. A roughly linear fall in TCR beta diversity per million T cells was seen with increasing age.

This clonotype was sampled from a human donor in good health. What was sequenced was blood. The chain uses TRBV7-2 and TRBJ1-2; D remains ambiguous. CDR3 loop: CASSLDRQRYGYTF. CDR3 coding DNA: TGTGCCAGCAGCTTAGACCGTCAGAGATATGGCTACACCTTC.